This T cell receptor (beta chain) was obtained from a study of T cell changes during pregnancy in multiple sclerosis. Data came from immunoSEQ multiplex PCR; TCRdb stores just in-frame clones and leaves some out. The sample yields tens of thousands of clones, nearly 95% seen once. The germline gives CDR1 LNHDA, CDR2 SQIVND (reference sequence). The trim removed 1 base at V and 5 bases at J, leaving 7 bases unmatched. The CDR3 is 15 amino acids. This receptor was obtained from a female donor with multiple sclerosis, enrolled in a pregnancy study. The chain employs TRBV19 and TRBJ2-5; 7 nucleotides line up with TRBD1. The sequenced sample was peripheral blood, obtained in the second trimester of pregnancy. The CDR3 DNA follows: TGTGCCAGTAGTATAGGTAACAGGGGAATGGAGACCCAGTACTTC. Protein product: CASSIGNRGMETQYF.